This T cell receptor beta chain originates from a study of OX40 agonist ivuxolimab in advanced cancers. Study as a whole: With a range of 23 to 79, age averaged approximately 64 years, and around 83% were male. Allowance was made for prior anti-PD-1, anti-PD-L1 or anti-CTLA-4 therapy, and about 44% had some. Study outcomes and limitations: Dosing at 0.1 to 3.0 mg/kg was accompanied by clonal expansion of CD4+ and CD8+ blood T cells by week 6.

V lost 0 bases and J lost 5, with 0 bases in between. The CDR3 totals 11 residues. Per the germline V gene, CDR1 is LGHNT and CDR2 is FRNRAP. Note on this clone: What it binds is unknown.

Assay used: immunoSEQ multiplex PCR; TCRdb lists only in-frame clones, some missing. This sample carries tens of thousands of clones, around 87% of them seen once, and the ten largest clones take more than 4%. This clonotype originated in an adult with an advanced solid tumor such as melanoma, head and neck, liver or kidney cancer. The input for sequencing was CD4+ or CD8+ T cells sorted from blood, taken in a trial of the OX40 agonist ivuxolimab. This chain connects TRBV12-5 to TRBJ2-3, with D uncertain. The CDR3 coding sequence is TGTGCTAGTGGTTTGGTAGATACGCAGTATTTT. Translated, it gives CASGLVDTQYF.